What follows is one T cell receptor (beta chain) and its context. Every one of the patients relapsed after autologous stem cell transplantation (brentuximab vedotin exposure was variable). The data derive from a study of PD-1 blockade in classical Hodgkin lymphoma. Here immunoSEQ multiplex PCR was the method, and the copy in TCRdb shows in-frame clones only, minus some. The data contain tens of thousands of clones, 71% of them singletons. CDR3 length equals 19 residues. V dropped 1 base and J dropped 0 bases, with 21 bases sitting between them. The V gene's germline CDR1 is MDHEN and CDR2 SYDVKM. The receptor comes from a human donor with classical Hodgkin lymphoma. The rearrangement joins TRBV28 to TRBJ1-1, with D unclear. This material consisted of peripheral blood mononuclear cells (PBMCs), taken before the second cycle of nivolumab. The CDR3 protein is CASSLFSLDRKLMNTEAFF. Here the CDR3 DNA reads TGTGCCAGCAGTTTATTCTCTCTCGACCGAAAGTTAATGAACACTGAAGCTTTCTTT.